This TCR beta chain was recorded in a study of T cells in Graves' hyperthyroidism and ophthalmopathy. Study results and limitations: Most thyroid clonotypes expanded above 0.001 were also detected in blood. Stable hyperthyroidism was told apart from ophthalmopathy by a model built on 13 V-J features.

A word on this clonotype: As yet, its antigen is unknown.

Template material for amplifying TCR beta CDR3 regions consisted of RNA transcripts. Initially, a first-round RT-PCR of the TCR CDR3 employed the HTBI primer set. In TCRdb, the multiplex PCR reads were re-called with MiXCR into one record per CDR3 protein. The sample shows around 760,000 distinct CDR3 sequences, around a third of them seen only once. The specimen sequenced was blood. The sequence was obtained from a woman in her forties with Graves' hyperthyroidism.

CDR3 nucleotides: TGCGCCAGCAGTTTTGACAGGGTTTCGTCCGGGGAGCTGTTTTTT. This translates into CASSFDRVSSGELFF. The rearrangement links TRBV10-1 to TRBJ2-2; 7 bases align to TRBD1. Germline loops: CDR1 WNHNN, CDR2 SYGVQD (reference sequence). This CDR3 region has 15 residues. J was trimmed by 6 bases and V by 5 bases; bases with no gene match: 9.